The clone carrying this TCR beta chain was observed many times. The antigen remains undetermined. This sample is drawn from a study of naive and memory T cell subsets. Study-wide results and caveats: Possibly reflecting memory cells re-expressing CD45RA, a few larger clonotypes occurred in naive repertoires, especially CD8. Gini index rose across naive, CM, EM and EMRA in CD4 and CD8. Over 85% of naive TCR sequences appeared only once after error correction, unlike memory subsets.

V gave up 1 base and J gave up 12 bases, with 22 bases separating them. CDR3 length: 16 residues. Both TRBC1 and TRBC2 were covered by a beta constant-region primer of two equimolar oligonucleotides. Four rounds of PCR amplified the ligated cDNA using nested alpha and beta constant-region primers plus SP2. An oligonucleotide with the SP2 primer and a 12-nucleotide UMI was ligated to the cDNA 3' end. MiXCR, applied by TCRdb to the UMI-ligation and nested PCR reads, yields one record per CDR3 protein. Among just over 80,000 distinct CDR3 sequences listed, about 9.9% were seen once. Specimen: naive CD8+ T cells from blood. The V call is TRBV12-3 or TRBV12-4, the J call TRBJ2-1, with D tentatively TRBD2 (6 bases). The clonotype was recovered from a human donor in good health. The CDR3 DNA is TGTGCCAGCAGTTTAGGCCGGTGGGGTCCAAGGAGGGTGCAGTTCTTC. Its translation: CASSLGRWGPRRVQFF.